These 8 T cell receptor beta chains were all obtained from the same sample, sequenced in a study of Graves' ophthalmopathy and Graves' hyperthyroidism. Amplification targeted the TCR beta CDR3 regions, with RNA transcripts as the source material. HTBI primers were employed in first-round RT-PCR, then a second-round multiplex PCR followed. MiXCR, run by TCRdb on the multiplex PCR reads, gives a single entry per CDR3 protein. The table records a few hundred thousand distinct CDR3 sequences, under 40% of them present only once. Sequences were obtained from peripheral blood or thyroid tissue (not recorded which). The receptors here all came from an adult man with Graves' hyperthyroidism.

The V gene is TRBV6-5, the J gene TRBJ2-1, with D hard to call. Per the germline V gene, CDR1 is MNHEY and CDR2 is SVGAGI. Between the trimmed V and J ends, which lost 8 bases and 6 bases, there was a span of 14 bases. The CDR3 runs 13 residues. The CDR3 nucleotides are TGTGCCAGCGGAAGTTATTCGAGCAATGAGCAGTTCTTC. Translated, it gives CASGSYSSNEQFF.

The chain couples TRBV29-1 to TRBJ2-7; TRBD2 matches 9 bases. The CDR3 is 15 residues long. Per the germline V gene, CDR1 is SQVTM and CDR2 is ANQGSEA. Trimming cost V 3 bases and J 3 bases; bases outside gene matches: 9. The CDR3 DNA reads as TGCAGCGTTGATGGCGCAGGGACTAGCAGCTACGAGCAGTACTTC. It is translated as CSVDGAGTSSYEQYF.

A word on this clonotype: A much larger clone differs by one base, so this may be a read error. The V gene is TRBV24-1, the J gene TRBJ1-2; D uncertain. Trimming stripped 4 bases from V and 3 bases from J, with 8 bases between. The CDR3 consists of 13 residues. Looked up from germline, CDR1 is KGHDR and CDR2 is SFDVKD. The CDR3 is CATSEGRYYGYTF. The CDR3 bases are TGTGCCACCAGTGAAGGGAGGTACTATGGCTACACCTTC.

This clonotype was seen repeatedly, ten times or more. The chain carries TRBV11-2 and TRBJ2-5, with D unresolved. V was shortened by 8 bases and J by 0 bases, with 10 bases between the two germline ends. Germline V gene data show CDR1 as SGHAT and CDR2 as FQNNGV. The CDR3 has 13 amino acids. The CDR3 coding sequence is TGTGCCAGCTCTGGGCGGAACCAAGAGACCCAGTACTTC. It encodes CASSGRNQETQYF.

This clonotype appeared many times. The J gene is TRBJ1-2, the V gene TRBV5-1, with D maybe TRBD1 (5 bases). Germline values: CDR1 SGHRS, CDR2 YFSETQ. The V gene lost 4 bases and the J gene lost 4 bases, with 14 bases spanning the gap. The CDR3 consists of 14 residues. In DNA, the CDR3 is TGCGCCAGCAGCCCATCCGGGGCCCTCTATGGCTACACCTTC. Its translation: CASSPSGALYGYTF.

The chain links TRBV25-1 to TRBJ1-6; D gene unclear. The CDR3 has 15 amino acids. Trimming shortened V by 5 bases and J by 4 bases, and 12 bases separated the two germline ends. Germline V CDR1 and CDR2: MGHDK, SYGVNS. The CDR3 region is CASSSFREYNSPLHF. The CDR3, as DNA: TGTGCCAGCAGTTCGTTCCGGGAGTATAATTCACCCCTCCACTTT. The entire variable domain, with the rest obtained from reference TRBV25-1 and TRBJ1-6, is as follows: EADIYQTPRYLVIGTGKKITLECSQTMGHDKMYWYQQDPGMELHLIHYSYGVNSTEKGDLSSESTVSRIRTEHFPLTLESARPSHTSQYLCASSSFREYNSPLHFGNGTRLTVT.

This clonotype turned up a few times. The CDR3, as DNA: TGTGCCAGCACCTTCCAGGGTGGTAATGAAAAACTGTTTTTT. Encoded protein: CASTFQGGNEKLFF. The chain joins TRBV6-1 to TRBJ1-4, with D possibly TRBD1 on 5 matching bases. Trimming stripped 7 bases from V and 4 bases from J, with 13 bases between. The CDR3 is 14 residues long. CDR1 is MNHNS and CDR2 is SASEGT in the germline V gene.

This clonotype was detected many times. Here the CDR3 DNA reads TGTGCCAGCAAGACGAACTCTGGGGCCAACGTCCTGACTTTC. Amino acid sequence: CASKTNSGANVLTF. This sequence joins TRBV7-8 and TRBJ2-6; no clear D gene. V lost 7 bases and J 0 bases, leaving 7 bases between the germline ends. The CDR3 contains 14 residues. Germline V CDR1 and CDR2: SGHVS, FQNEAQ.